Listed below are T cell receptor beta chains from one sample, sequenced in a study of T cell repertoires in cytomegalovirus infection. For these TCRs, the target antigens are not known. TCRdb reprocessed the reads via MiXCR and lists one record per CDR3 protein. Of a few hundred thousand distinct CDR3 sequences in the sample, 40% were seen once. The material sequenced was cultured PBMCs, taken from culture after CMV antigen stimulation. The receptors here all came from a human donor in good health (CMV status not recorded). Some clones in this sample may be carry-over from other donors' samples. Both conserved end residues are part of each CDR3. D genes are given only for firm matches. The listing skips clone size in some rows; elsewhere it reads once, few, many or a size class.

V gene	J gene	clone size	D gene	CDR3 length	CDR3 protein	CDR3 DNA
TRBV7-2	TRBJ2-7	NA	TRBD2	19	CASSLETGTSGRGAYEQYF	TGTGCCAGCAGCTTAGAAACCGGGACTAGCGGGAGGGGGGCCTACGAGCAGTACTTC
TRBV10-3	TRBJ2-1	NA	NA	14	CAIAGQRPRNEQFF	TGTGCCATCGCCGGCCAGCGGCCCCGCAATGAGCAGTTCTTC
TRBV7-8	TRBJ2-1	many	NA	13	CASSLVRAGEQFF	TGTGCCAGCAGCTTAGTCCGAGCTGGCGAGCAGTTCTTC
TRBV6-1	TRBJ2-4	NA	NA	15	CASSEAALAKNIQYF	TGTGCCAGCAGTGAGGCGGCCCTAGCCAAAAACATTCAGTACTTC
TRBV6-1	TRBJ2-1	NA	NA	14	CASSVPQGGGEQFF	TGTGCCAGCAGTGTCCCACAGGGAGGTGGTGAGCAGTTCTTC
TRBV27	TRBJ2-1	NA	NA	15	CASSYLGSQNNEQFF	TGTGCCAGCAGTTATCTCGGTTCCCAAAACAATGAGCAGTTCTTC
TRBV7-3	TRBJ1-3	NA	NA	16	CASSTNGGGSGNTIYF	TGTGCCAGCAGCACCAATGGGGGCGGCTCTGGAAACACCATATATTTT
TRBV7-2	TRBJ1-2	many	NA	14	CASNKRGANYGYTF	TGTGCCAGCAATAAAAGGGGGGCTAACTATGGCTACACCTTC
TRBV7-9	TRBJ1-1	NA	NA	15	CASSLGGGADTEAFF	TGTGCCAGCAGCTTAGGAGGGGGGGCGGACACTGAAGCTTTCTTT
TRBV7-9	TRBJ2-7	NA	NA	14	CASSPPGPTYEQYF	TGTGCCAGCAGCCCCCCGGGCCCCACCTACGAGCAGTACTTC
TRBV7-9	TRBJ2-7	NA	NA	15	CASTGGAGSSYEQYF	TGTGCCAGCACCGGAGGGGCGGGGAGCTCCTACGAGCAGTACTTC
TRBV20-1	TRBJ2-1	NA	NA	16	CSASLGGTGKWNEQFF	TGCAGTGCTTCGCTGGGGGGTACAGGGAAGTGGAATGAGCAGTTCTTC
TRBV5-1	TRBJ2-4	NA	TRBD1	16	CASSPMGQGELNIQYF	TGCGCCAGCAGCCCTATGGGACAGGGGGAATTAAACATTCAGTACTTC
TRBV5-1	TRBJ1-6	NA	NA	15	CASSLFPGDNSPLHF	TGCGCCAGCAGCTTGTTCCCTGGGGATAATTCACCCCTCCACTTT
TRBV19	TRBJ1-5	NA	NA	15	CASSPRGGLNQPQHF	TGTGCCAGTAGCCCGAGGGGGGGACTCAATCAGCCCCAGCATTTT
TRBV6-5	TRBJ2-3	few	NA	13	CASSYGLKDTQYF	TGTGCCAGCAGTTACGGACTGAAAGATACGCAGTATTTT
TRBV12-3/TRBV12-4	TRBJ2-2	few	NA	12	CASSRVRGELFF	TGTGCCAGCAGCCGGGTTAGAGGGGAGCTGTTTTTT
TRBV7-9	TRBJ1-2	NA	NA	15	CASSSPVKGLYGYTF	TGTGCCAGCAGCTCCCCGGTTAAGGGCCTCTATGGCTACACCTTC
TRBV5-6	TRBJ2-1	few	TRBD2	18	CASSLGLAGVTNYNEQFF	TGTGCCAGCAGCTTAGGACTAGCGGGAGTAACTAACTACAATGAGCAGTTCTTC
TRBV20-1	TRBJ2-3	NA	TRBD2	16	CSADPRGGRGVDTQYF	TGCAGTGCTGATCCGCGGGGAGGGAGAGGAGTGGATACGCAGTATTTT
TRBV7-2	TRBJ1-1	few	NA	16	CASSSGPAMGGGEAFF	TGTGCCAGCAGCTCCGGCCCAGCGATGGGAGGGGGGGAAGCTTTCTTT
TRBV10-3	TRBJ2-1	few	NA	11	CAISVQEKQFF	TGTGCCATCAGTGTACAGGAAAAGCAGTTCTTC
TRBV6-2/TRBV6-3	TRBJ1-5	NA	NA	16	CASSRHQIYSNQPQHF	TGTGCCAGCAGCCGGCACCAGATTTATAGCAATCAGCCCCAGCATTTT
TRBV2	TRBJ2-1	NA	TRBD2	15	CASSASAGGGDEQFF	TGTGCCAGCAGTGCCTCAGCGGGGGGCGGGGATGAGCAGTTCTTC
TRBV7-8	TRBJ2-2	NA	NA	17	CASSLWSLSGLAGELFF	TGTGCCAGCAGCTTATGGTCCTTATCGGGTTTGGCCGGGGAGCTGTTTTTT
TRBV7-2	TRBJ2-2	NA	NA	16	CADNSTCPFEHGELFF	TGTGCCGATAACTCCACCTGCCCTTTCGAGCACGGGGAGCTGTTTTTT
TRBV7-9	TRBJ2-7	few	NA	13	CASSFPPEVEQYF	TGTGCCAGCAGCTTTCCCCCCGAAGTCGAGCAGTACTTC
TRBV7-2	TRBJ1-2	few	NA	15	CASSLVGGGTAGYTF	TGTGCCAGCAGCTTAGTTGGGGGGGGGACCGCTGGCTACACCTTC
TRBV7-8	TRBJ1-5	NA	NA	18	CASSSYPPAGYSNQPQHF	TGTGCCAGCAGCTCCTACCCCCCGGCGGGCTATAGCAATCAGCCCCAGCATTTT
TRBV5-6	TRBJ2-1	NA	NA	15	CASSPSLGPFNEQFF	TGTGCCAGCAGCCCTTCTCTAGGTCCTTTCAATGAGCAGTTCTTC
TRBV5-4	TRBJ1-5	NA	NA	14	CASSEGRNDQPQHF	TGTGCCAGCAGCGAGGGACGGAATGATCAGCCCCAGCATTTT
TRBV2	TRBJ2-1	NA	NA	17	CASSEAAGVLYYNEQFF	TGTGCCAGCAGTGAAGCGGCAGGGGTGTTATATTACAATGAGCAGTTCTTC
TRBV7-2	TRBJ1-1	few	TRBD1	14	CASSSYGQGTEAFF	TGTGCCAGCAGCTCGTACGGACAGGGCACTGAAGCTTTCTTT
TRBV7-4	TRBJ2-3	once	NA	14	CASGDWRGTDTQYF	TGTGCCAGCGGTGACTGGAGGGGCACAGATACGCAGTATTTT
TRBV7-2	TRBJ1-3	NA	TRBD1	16	CASSQWTGLKGNTIYF	TGTGCCAGCAGCCAGTGGACAGGACTAAAGGGAAACACCATATATTTT
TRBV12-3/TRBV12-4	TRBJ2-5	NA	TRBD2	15	CASSFFAGGRETQYF	TGTGCCAGCAGTTTTTTTGCGGGAGGGCGGGAGACCCAGTACTTC
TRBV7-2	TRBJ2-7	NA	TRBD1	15	CASSIRTGNSYEQYF	TGTGCCAGCAGCATTCGGACAGGAAACTCCTACGAGCAGTACTTC
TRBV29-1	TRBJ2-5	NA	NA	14	CSALGYAFQETQYF	TGCAGCGCTCTGGGGTACGCCTTCCAAGAGACCCAGTACTTC
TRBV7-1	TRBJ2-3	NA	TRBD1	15	CASSPWTGDRYTQYF	TGTGCCAGCAGTCCCTGGACAGGGGACAGGTATACGCAGTATTTT
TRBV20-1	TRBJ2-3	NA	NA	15	CSARNRVESTDTQYF	TGCAGTGCTAGGAACAGGGTGGAAAGCACAGATACGCAGTATTTT
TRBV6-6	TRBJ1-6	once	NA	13	CASTETYYSPLHF	TGTGCCAGCACCGAAACTTATTATTCACCCCTCCACTTT
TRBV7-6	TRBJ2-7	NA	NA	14	CASSLIPGDYEQYF	TGTGCCAGCAGCTTAATCCCAGGGGACTACGAGCAGTACTTC